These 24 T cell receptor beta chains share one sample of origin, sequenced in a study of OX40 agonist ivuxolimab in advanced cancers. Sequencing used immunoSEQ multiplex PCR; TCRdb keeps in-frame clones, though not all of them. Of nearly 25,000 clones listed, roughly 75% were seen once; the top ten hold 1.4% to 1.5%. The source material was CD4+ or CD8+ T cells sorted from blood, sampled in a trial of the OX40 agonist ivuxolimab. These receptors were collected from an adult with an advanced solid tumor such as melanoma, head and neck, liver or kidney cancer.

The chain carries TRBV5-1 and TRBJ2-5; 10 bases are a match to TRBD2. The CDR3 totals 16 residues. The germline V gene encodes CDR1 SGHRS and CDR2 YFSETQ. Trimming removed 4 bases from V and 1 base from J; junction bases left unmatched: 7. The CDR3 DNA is TGCGCCAGCAGCATTGGGTCTAGCGGGGGCCAAGAGACCCAGTACTTC. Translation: CASSIGSSGGQETQYF.

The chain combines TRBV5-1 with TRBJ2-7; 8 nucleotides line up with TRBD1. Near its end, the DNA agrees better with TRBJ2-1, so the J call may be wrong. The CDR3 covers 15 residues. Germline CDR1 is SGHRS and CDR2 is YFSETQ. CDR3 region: CASSLGQGAHDEQFF. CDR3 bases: TGCGCCAGCAGCTTGGGGCAGGGGGCGCACGATGAGCAGTTCTTC.

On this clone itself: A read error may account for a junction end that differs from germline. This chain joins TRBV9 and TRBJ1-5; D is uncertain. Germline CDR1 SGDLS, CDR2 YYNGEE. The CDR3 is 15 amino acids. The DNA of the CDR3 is TGTGCCAGCAGCGTAGACCCAGGAAGCAACCAGCCCCAGCATTTT. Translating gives CASSVDPGSNQPQHF.

CDR3 in amino acids: CASSPQVKQAYEQYF. CDR3 DNA sequence: TGTGCCAGCAGCCCGCAGGTGAAGCAGGCCTACGAGCAGTACTTC. The J gene is TRBJ2-7, the V gene TRBV9; no reliable D call. The CDR3 consists of 15 residues. Germline CDR1 is SGDLS and CDR2 is YYNGEE. V was clipped by 4 bases and J by 2 bases, with 16 bases between them.

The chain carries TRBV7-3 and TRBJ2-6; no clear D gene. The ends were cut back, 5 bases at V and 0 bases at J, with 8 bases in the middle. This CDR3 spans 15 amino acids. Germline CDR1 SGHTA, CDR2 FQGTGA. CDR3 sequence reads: CASSPGSSGANVLTF. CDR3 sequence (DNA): TGTGCCAGCAGCCCCGGTTCCTCTGGGGCCAACGTCCTGACTTTC.

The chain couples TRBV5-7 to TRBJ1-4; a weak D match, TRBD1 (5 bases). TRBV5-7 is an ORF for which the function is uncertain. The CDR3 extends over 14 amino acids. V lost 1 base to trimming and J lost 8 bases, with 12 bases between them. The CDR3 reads CASSLPRTREKLFF. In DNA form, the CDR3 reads TGTGCCAGCAGCTTGCCCCGGACACGGGAAAAACTGTTTTTT.

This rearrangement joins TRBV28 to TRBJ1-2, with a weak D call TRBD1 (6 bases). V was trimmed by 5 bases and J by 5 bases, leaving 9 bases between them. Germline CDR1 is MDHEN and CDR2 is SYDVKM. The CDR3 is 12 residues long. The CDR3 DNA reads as TGTGCCAGCAGTGGTAGGGGGTATGGCTACACCTTC. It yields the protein CASSGRGYGYTF.

The CDR3 loop reads CASSETGGGYLAKNIQYF. The DNA for the CDR3 is TGTGCCAGCAGCGAGACAGGGGGTGGGTACCTAGCCAAAAACATTCAGTACTTC. The chain is built from TRBV9 and TRBJ2-4; 9 positions match TRBD1. Germline-derived CDR1 and CDR2 are SGDLS and YYNGEE. V was clipped by 3 bases and J by 0 bases; unmatched bases: 10. The CDR3 covers 18 residues.

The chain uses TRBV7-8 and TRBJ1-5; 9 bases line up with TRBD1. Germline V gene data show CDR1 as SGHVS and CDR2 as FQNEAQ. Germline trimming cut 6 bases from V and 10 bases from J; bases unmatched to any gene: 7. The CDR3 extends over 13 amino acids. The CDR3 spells CASRRDRVQPQHF. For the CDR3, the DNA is TGTGCCAGCAGACGGGACAGGGTCCAACCCCAGCATTTT. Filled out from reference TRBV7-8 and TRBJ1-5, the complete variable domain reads GAGVSQSPRYKVAKRGQDVALRCDPISGHVSLFWYQQALGQGPEFLTYFQNEAQLDKSGLPSDRFFAERPEGSVSTLKIQRTQQEDSAVYLCASRRDRVQPQHFGDGTRLSIL.

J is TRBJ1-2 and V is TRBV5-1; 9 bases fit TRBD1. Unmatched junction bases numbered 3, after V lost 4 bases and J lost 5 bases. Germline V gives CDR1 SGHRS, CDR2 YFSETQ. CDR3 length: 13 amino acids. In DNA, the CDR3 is TGCGCCAGCAGCACCGGGACAGGGTATGGCTACACCTTC. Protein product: CASSTGTGYGYTF.

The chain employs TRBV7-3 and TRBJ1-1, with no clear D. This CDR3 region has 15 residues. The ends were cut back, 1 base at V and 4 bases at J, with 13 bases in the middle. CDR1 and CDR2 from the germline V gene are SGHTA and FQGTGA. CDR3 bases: TGTGCCAGCAGCTTAAATCTGGGTCTTGGCACTGAAGCTTTCTTT. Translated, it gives CASSLNLGLGTEAFF.

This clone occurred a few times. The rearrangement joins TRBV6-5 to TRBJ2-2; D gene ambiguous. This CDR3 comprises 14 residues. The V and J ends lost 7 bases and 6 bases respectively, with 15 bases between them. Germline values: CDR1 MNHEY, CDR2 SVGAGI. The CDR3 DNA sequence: TGTGCCAGCACCCTGGGCCCGACGCCCGGGGAGCTGTTTTTT. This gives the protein CASTLGPTPGELFF.

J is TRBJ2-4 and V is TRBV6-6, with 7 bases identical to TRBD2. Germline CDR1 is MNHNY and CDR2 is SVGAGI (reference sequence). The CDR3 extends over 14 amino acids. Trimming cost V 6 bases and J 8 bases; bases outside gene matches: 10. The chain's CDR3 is CASSPDARGDIQYF. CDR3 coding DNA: TGTGCCAGCAGCCCGGACGCCCGGGGGGACATTCAGTACTTC.

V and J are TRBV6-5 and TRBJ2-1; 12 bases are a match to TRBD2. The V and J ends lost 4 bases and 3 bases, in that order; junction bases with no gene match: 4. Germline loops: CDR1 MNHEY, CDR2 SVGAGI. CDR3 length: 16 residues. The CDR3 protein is CASSSRTSGDYNEQFF. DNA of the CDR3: TGTGCCAGCAGTTCTCGGACTAGCGGGGACTACAATGAGCAGTTCTTC.

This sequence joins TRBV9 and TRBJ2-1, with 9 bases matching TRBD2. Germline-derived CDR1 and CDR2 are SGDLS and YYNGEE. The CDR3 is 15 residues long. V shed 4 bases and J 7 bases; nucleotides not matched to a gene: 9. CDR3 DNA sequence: TGTGCCAGCAGCCTGCGCCCTAGCGGGGTAAATGAGCAGTTCTTC. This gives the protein CASSLRPSGVNEQFF.

The CDR3 reads CASKARDASTDTQYF. In DNA form, the CDR3 reads TGTGCCAGCAAGGCCCGGGACGCAAGCACAGATACGCAGTATTTT. The gene calls are TRBV6-5 and TRBJ2-3, with D possibly being TRBD1 or TRBD2 (5 bases each). V was shortened by 7 bases and J by 0 bases, with 14 bases between the two germline ends. CDR3 length equals 15 residues. Germline-derived CDR1 and CDR2 are MNHEY and SVGAGI.

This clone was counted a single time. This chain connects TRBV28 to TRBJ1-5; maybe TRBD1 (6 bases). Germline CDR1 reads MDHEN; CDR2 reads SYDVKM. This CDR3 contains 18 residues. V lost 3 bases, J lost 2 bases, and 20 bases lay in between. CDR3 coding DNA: TGTGCCAGCAGTTTGGGGTTAGGAGGGGCAGGGGGCAATCAGCCCCAGCATTTT. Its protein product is CASSLGLGGAGGNQPQHF.

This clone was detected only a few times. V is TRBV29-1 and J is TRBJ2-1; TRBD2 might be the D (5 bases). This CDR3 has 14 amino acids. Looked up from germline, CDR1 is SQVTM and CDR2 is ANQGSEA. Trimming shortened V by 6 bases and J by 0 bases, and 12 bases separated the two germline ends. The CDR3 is CSVDGKSSYNEQFF. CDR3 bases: TGCAGCGTCGACGGGAAGAGCTCCTACAATGAGCAGTTCTTC.

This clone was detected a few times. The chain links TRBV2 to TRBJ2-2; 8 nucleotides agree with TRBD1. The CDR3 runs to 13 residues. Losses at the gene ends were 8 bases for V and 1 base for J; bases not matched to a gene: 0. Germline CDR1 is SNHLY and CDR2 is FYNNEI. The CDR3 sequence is CASGQGNTGELFF. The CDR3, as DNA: TGTGCCAGCGGACAGGGGAACACCGGGGAGCTGTTTTTT.

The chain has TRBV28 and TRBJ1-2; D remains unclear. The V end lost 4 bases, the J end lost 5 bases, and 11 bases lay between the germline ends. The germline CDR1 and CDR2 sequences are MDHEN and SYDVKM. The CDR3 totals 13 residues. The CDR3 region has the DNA TGTGCCAGCAGTTCGATAGCGATTTATGGCTACACCTTC. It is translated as CASSSIAIYGYTF.

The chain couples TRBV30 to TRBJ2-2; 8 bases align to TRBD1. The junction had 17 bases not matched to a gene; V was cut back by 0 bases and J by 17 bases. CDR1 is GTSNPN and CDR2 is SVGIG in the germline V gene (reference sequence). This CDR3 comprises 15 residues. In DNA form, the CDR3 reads TGTGCCTGGAGTGTGGCGGACAGGGTTCACCGAAGGGAATTTTTT. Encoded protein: CAWSVADRVHRREFF.

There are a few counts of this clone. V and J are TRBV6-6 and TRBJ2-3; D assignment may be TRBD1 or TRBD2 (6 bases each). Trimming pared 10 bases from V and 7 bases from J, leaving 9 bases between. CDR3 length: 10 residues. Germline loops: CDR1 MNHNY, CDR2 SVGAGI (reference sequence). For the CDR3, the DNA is TGTGCCACGGGGGCAAATACGCAGTATTTT. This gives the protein CATGANTQYF.

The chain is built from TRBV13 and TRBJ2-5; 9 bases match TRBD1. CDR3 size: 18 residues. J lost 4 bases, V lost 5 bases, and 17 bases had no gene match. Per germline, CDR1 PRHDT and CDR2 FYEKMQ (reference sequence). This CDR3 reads CASSLSLRGTGRPETQYF. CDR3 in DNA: TGTGCCAGCAGCCTAAGCTTGAGGGGGACAGGGCGTCCAGAGACCCAGTACTTC.

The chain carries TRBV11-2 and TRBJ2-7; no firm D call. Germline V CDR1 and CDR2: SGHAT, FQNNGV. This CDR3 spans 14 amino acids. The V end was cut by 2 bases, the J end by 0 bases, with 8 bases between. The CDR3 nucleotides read TGTGCCAGCAGCTTACGTTCGTTCTCCTACGAGCAGTACTTC. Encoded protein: CASSLRSFSYEQYF.